Below are 15 T cell receptor beta chains sequenced from a single sample in a study of T cell repertoires in cytomegalovirus infection. One entry per CDR3 protein results from TCRdb running MiXCR on the reads. Here the sample spans approximately 180,000 distinct CDR3 sequences, about a sixth being singletons. The specimen sequenced was CD8+ T cells from PBMCs. The receptor source for this set is a human donor in good health (CMV status not recorded). Some clones in this sample may be carry-over from other donors' samples.

For the CDR3, the DNA is TGTGCCAGCAGTCCGACAGGGAAGGGGCCCACAGATACGCAGTATTTT. Its translation: CASSPTGKGPTDTQYF. The V gene is TRBV28, the J gene TRBJ2-3, with 7 positions matching TRBD1. Germline V gene sequence: CDR1 MDHEN, CDR2 SYDVKM. This CDR3 comprises 16 residues. With 5 bases clipped from V and 2 bases from J, the junction kept 10 bases outside the gene matches.

The sample holds a few counts of this clonotype. The rearrangement uses TRBV6-2 or TRBV6-3 and TRBJ2-7, with D perhaps matching TRBD2 (6 bases). The CDR3 totals 14 residues. V was trimmed by 1 base and J by 7 bases, leaving 14 bases between them. Germline CDR1 MNHEY, CDR2 SVGEGT. The DNA of the CDR3 is TGTGCCAGCAGTTACTTTCGGCGGGACTTGGAGCAGTACTTC. Translating gives CASSYFRRDLEQYF.

A single count supports this clonotype. This sequence joins TRBV6-5 and TRBJ2-1, with 7 bases that match TRBD2. CDR3 length: 16 residues. With 0 bases clipped from V and 5 bases from J, the junction kept 7 bases outside the gene matches. The germline gives CDR1 MNHEY, CDR2 SVGAGI. The CDR3 DNA is TGTGCCAGCAGTTACTCGAGGCTAGCGGAGAACAATGAGCAGTTCTTC. Its translation is CASSYSRLAENNEQFF.

CDR3 region: CASSPEGRENSNQPQHF. The CDR3 nucleotides read TGTGCCAGCAGCCCCGAGGGGAGGGAGAATAGCAATCAGCCCCAGCATTTT. The V gene is TRBV12-3 or TRBV12-4, the J gene TRBJ1-5; a possible D gene is TRBD1 (5 bases). The CDR3 runs to 17 residues. Trimming took 6 bases from V and 0 from J, leaving 18 bases between them.

This chain uses TRBV28 with TRBJ2-5, with 10 bases matching TRBD1. Germline V lookup: CDR1 MDHEN, CDR2 SYDVKM. CDR3 length: 18 residues. V was pared by 7 bases and J by 0 bases, with 14 bases of the junction left unmatched. CDR3 in amino acids: CASTWTGGNTPYQETQYF. The DNA of the CDR3 is TGTGCCAGCACCTGGACAGGGGGAAACACTCCGTACCAAGAGACCCAGTACTTC.

This clonotype was seen more than once but under ten times. The chain uses TRBV7-6 and TRBJ1-1; 9 bases agree with TRBD1. Germline CDR1 is SGHVS and CDR2 is FNYEAQ. The CDR3 is 15 amino acids. Trimming at V came to 3 bases and at J to 6 bases, leaving 8 bases not matched to a gene. The chain's CDR3 is CASSFSTGGRAEAFF. The CDR3 DNA reads TGTGCCAGCAGCTTCTCAACAGGGGGCCGCGCTGAAGCTTTCTTT.

This clonotype appeared a few times. The chain carries TRBV5-4 and TRBJ2-1, with 12 bases lining up with TRBD2. This CDR3 contains 18 residues. CDR1 is SGHNT, CDR2 YYREEE, per germline (reference sequence). Trimming took 1 base from V and 3 from J; bases not matched to a gene: 8. CDR3 protein: CASSLLFTSGGFYNEQFF. CDR3 bases: TGTGCCAGCAGCTTGTTGTTCACTAGCGGGGGGTTCTACAATGAGCAGTTCTTC.

This clonotype has only a few counts. The chain carries TRBV12-3 or TRBV12-4 and TRBJ1-1; TRBD1 aligns across 9 bases. V was clipped by 3 bases and J by 6 bases; unmatched bases: 8. The CDR3 extends over 15 amino acids. DNA for the CDR3: TGTGCCAGCAGTTTGATGGGACAGGGTAATCCTGAAGCTTTCTTT. This encodes CASSLMGQGNPEAFF.

The gene calls are TRBV28 and TRBJ2-2, with D possibly matching TRBD2 (5 bases). The germline V and J ends were trimmed by 8 bases and 5 bases, with 15 bases remaining between them. CDR3 length: 14 amino acids. CDR1 and CDR2 from the germline V gene are MDHEN and SYDVKM. CDR3 region: CASQYGVGTGELFF. CDR3 bases: TGTGCCAGCCAGTACGGGGTGGGGACCGGGGAGCTGTTTTTT.

The genes are TRBV2 and TRBJ2-5; the D is unclear. Germline V gene sequence: CDR1 SNHLY, CDR2 FYNNEI. The V gene lost 7 bases and the J gene lost 5 bases, with 8 bases spanning the gap. The CDR3 has 11 amino acids. CDR3 coding DNA: TGTGCCAGCAAAACCCCGGAGACCCAGTACTTC. Encoded protein: CASKTPETQYF.

This chain uses TRBV7-2 with TRBJ1-2; the match to TRBD1 covers 7 bases. The V and J ends lost 1 base and 2 bases, in that order; junction bases with no gene match: 7. The germline gives CDR1 SGHTA, CDR2 FQGNSA. The CDR3 has 16 residues. In DNA form, the CDR3 reads TGTGCCAGCAGCTTAGATTGGGGACAGCTGAACTATGGCTACACCTTC. This encodes CASSLDWGQLNYGYTF.

A few counts support this clonotype. The V gene is TRBV7-6, the J gene TRBJ1-1; weak D call: TRBD1 (5 bases). Germline V lookup: CDR1 SGHVS, CDR2 FNYEAQ. V lost 5 bases and J lost 4, with 11 bases in between. The CDR3 contains 13 residues. The CDR3, as DNA: TGTGCCAGCAGCCCAGGGAGTCTCACTGAAGCTTTCTTT. Encoded protein: CASSPGSLTEAFF.

The rearrangement links TRBV12-3 or TRBV12-4 to TRBJ2-7; D is unresolved. The V end was cut by 5 bases, the J end by 0 bases, with 8 bases between. CDR3 size: 13 residues. The CDR3 nucleotides are TGTGCCAGCAGTGCGGTTAGCTCCTACGAGCAGTACTTC. This encodes CASSAVSSYEQYF.

The rearrangement links TRBV20-1 to TRBJ1-5; D is perhaps TRBD1 (5 bases). Germline V gives CDR1 DFQATT, CDR2 SNEGSKA (reference sequence). Trimming cost V 0 bases and J 4 bases, with 7 bases left between them. The CDR3 is 13 residues long. The chain's CDR3 is CSAREGQNQPQHF. The CDR3 DNA reads as TGCAGTGCTAGAGAGGGGCAGAATCAGCCCCAGCATTTT.

In this sample, this clonotype turned up a few times. The V call is TRBV20-1, the J call TRBJ1-1, with D perhaps matching TRBD1 (5 bases). V was trimmed by 5 bases and J by 4 bases, leaving 14 bases between them. This CDR3 is 13 amino acids long. Germline values: CDR1 DFQATT, CDR2 SNEGSKA (reference sequence). Written as DNA, the CDR3 is TGCAGTGCTTCCCGGGGGGAGCGCACTGAAGCTTTCTTT. Protein product: CSASRGERTEAFF.